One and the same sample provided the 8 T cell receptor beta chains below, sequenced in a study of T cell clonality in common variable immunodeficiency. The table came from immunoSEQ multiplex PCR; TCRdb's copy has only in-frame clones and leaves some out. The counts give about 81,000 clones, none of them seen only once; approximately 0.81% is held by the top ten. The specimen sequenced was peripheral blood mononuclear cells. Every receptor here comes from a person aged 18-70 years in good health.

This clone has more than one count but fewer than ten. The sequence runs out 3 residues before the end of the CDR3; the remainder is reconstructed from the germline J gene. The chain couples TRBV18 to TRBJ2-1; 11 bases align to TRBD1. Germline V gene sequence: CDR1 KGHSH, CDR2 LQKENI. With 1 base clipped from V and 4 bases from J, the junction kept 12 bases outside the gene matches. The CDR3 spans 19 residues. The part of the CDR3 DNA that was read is TGTGCCAGCTCACCACGCCGATCACAGGACAGGGGGCTTTACAATGAG. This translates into CASSPRRSQDRGLYNE. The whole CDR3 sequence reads CASSPRRSQDRGLYNEQFF.

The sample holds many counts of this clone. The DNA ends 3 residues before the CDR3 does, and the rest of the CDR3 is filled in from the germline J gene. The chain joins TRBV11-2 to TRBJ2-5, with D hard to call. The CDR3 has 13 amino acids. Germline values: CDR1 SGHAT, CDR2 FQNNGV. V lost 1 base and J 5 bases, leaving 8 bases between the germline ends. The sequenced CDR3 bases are TGTGCCAGCAGCTTAGTTGTCAGGGAGACC. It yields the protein CASSLVVRET. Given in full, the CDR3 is CASSLVVRETQYF.

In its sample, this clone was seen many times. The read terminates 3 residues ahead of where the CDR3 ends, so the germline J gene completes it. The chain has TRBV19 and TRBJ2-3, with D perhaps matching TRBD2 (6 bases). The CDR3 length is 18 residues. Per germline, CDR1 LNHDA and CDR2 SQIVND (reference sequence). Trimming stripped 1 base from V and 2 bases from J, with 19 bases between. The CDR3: CASSIGGGPGLSTDTQYF. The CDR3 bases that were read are TGTGCCAGTAGTATAGGGGGCGGCCCGGGACTCTCCACAGATACG.

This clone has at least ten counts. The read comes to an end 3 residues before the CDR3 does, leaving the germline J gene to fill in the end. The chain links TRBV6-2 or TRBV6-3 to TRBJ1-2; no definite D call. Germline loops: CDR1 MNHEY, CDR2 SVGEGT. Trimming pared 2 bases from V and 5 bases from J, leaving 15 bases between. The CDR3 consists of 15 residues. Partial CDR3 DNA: TGTGCCAGCAGTTACAGACTAACCATCCCTTATGGC. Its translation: CASSYRLTIPYG. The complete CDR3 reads CASSYRLTIPYGYTF.

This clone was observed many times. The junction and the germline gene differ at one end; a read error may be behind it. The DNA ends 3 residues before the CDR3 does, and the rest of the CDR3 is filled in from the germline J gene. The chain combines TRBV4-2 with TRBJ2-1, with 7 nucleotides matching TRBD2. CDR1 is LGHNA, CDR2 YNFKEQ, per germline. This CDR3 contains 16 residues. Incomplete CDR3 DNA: TGCGCCAGCAGCCAAGATTTTCCTAGCGGATACAATGAG. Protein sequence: CASSQDFPSGYNE. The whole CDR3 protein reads CASSQDFPSGYNEQFF.

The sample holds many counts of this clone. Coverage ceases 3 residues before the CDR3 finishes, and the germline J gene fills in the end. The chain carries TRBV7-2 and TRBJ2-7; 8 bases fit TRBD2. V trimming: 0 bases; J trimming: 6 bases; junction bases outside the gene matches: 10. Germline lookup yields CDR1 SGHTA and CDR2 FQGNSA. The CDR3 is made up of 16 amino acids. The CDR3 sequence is CASSLAPTAGAPEQYF. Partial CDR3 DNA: TGTGCCAGCAGCTTAGCGCCCACAGCGGGAGCCCCCGAG. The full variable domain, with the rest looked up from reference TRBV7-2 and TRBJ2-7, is GAGVSQSPSNKVTEKGKDVELRCDPISGHTALYWYRQSLGQGLEFLIYFQGNSAPDKSGLPSDRFSAERTGGSVSTLTIQRTQQEDSAVYLCASSLAPTAGAPEQYFGPGTRLTVT.

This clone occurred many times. This CDR3 is CASSTRTSGNGGTQYF. Partial CDR3 DNA: TGTGCCAGCAGCACCCGGACTAGCGGGAACGGGGGTACG. The chain has TRBV7-6 and TRBJ2-3; 12 nucleotides agree with TRBD2. The CDR3 end is not reached by the read, which stops 3 residues before it; the germline J gene fills it in. The germline CDR1 and CDR2 sequences are SGHVS and FNYEAQ. The V gene end was trimmed by 5 bases and the J gene end by 8 bases; junction bases not matched to a gene: 11. This CDR3 spans 16 amino acids. Full variable domain (remainder filled in from reference TRBV7-6 and TRBJ2-3): GAGVSQSPRYKVTKRGQDVALRCDPISGHVSLYWYRQALGQGPEFLTYFNYEAQQDKSGLPNDRFSAERPEGSISTLTIQRTEQRDSAMYRCASSTRTSGNGGTQYFGPGTRLTVL.

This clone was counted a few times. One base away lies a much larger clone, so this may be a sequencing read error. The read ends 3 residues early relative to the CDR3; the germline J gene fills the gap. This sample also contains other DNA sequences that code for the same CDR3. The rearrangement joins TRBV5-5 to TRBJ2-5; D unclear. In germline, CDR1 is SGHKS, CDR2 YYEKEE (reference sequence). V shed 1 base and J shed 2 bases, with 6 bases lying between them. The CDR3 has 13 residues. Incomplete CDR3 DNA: TGTGCCAGCAGCTTGACAGAACAAGAGACC. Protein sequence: CASSLTEQET. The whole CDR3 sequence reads CASSLTEQETQYF.